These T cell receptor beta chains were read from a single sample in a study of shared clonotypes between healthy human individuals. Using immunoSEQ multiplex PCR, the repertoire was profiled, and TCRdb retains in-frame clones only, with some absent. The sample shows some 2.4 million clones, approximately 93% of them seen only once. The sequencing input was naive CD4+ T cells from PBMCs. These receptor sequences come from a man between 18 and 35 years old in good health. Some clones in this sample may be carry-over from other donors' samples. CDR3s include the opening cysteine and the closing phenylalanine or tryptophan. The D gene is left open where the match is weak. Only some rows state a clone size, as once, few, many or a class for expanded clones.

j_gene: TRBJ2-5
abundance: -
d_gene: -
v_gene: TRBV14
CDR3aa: CASSAQETQYF
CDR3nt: TGTGCCAGCAGCGCCCAGGAGACCCAGTACTTC

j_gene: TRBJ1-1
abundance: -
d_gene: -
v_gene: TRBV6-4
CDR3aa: CASSPEGLGTEAFF
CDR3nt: TGTGCCAGCAGCCCGGAGGGACTTGGCACTGAAGCTTTCTTT

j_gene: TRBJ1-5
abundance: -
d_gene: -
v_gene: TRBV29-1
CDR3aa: CSVQFGPHQPQHF
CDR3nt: TGCAGCGTCCAGTTCGGGCCCCACCAGCCCCAGCATTTT

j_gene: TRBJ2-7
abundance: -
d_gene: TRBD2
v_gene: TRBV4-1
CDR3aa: CASSQTGTSVYEQYF
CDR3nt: TGCGCCAGCAGCCAGACCGGGACTAGTGTCTACGAGCAGTACTTC

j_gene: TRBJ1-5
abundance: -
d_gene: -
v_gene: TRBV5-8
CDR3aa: CASSALEGGDQPQHF
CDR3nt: TGTGCCAGCAGCGCCCTCGAGGGGGGGGACCAGCCCCAGCATTTT

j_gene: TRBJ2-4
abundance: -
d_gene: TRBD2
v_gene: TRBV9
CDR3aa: CASTPGLGGAKNIQYF
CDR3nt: TGTGCCAGCACCCCGGGTTTGGGGGGGGCCAAAAACATTCAGTACTTC

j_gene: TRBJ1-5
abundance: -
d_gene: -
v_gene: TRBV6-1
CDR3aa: CASSEVVMGNQPQHF
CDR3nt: TGTGCCAGCAGTGAAGTTGTGATGGGCAATCAGCCCCAGCATTTT

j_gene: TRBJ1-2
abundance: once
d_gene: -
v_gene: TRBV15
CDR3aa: CATRDYGYTF
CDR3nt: TGTGCCACCAGAGACTATGGCTACACCTTC

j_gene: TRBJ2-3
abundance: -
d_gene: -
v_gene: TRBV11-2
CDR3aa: CASSLALPPDTQYF
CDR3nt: TGTGCCAGCAGCTTAGCGCTTCCCCCAGATACGCAGTATTTT

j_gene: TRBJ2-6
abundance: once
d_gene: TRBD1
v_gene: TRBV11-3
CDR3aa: CASSKRNILTGSGANVLTF
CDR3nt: TGTGCCAGCAGCAAACGAAACATATTGACAGGGTCCGGGGCCAACGTCCTGACTTTC

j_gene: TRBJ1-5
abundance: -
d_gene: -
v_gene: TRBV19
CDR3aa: CASSMSGNNQPQHF
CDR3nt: TGTGCCAGTAGTATGTCTGGGAACAATCAGCCCCAGCATTTT

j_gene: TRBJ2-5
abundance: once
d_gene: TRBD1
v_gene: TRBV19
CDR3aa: CASSTGTGGETQYF
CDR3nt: TGTGCCAGTAGTACCGGGACAGGGGGCGAGACCCAGTACTTC

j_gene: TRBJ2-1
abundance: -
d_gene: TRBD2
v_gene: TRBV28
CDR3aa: CASSSLAVNEQFF
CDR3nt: TGTGCCAGCAGTTCGCTAGCGGTAAATGAGCAGTTCTTC

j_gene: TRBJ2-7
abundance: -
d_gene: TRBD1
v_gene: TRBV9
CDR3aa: CASSEGQGAYYEQYF
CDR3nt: TGTGCCAGCAGCGAGGGACAGGGTGCTTACTACGAGCAGTACTTC

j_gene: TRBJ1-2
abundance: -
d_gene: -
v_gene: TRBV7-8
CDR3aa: CASSLRPVNYGYTF
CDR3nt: TGTGCCAGCAGCTTAAGGCCAGTTAACTATGGCTACACCTTC

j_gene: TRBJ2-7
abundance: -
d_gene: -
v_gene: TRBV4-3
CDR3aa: CASSQEGDGNEQYF
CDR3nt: TGCGCCAGCAGCCAAGAGGGGGACGGTAACGAGCAGTACTTC

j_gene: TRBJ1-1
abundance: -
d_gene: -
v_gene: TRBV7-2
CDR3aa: CASSYRDPNTEAFF
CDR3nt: TGTGCCAGCAGCTACCGGGACCCGAACACTGAAGCTTTCTTT

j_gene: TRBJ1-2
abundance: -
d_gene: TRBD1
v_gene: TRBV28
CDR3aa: CASSSPGQGAYGQGRF
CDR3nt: TGTGCCAGCAGTTCGCCGGGACAGGGGGCGTACGGTCAAGGGAGGTTC

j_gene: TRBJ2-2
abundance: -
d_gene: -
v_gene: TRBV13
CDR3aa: CASSLPGATGELFF
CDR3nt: TGTGCCAGCAGCTTACCAGGGGCGACCGGGGAGCTGTTTTTT

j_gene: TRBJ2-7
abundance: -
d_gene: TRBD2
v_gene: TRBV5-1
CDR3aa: CASSVTGTIDEQYF
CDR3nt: TGCGCCAGCAGCGTAACCGGGACTATAGACGAGCAGTACTTC

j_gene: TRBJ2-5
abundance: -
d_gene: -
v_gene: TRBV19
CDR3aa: CASSPGTSQETQYF
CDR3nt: TGTGCCAGTAGTCCAGGGACTTCCCAAGAGACCCAGTACTTC

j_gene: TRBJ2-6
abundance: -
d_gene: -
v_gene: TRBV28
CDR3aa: CATVTVTGANVLTF
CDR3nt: TGTGCCACCGTGACAGTGACTGGGGCCAACGTCCTGACTTTC

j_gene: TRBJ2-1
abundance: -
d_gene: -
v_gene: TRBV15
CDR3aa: CATSREPQRYYNEQFF
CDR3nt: TGTGCCACCAGCAGAGAACCGCAGCGTTACTACAATGAGCAGTTCTTC

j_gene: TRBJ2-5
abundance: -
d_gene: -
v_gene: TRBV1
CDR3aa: CTSSQPPIGNSGNVETQYF
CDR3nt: TGCACCAGCAGCCAGCCCCCGATTGGTAATAGCGGGAATGTCGAGACCCAGTACTTC

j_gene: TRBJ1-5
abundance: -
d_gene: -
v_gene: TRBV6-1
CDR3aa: CASGDTSNQPQHF
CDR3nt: TGTGCCAGCGGCGACACTAGCAATCAGCCCCAGCATTTT

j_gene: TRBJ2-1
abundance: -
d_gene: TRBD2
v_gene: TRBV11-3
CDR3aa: CASSQTSGTAGEQFF
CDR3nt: TGTGCCAGCAGCCAGACTAGCGGGACGGCCGGTGAGCAGTTCTTC

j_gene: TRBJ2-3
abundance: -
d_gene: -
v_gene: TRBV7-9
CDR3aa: CASSQSLPSTDTQYF
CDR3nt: TGTGCCAGCAGCCAATCGTTGCCGAGCACAGATACGCAGTATTTT

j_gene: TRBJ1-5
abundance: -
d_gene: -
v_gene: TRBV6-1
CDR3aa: CASDRHRTNQPQHF
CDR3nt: TGTGCCAGCGATAGACATCGAACAAATCAGCCCCAGCATTTT

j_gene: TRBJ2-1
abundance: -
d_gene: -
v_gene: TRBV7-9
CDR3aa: CASSSLQPNEQFF
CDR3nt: TGTGCCAGCAGCTCCCTACAACCCAATGAGCAGTTCTTC

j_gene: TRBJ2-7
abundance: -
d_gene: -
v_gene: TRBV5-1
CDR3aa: CASSLAGDAYEQYF
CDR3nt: TGCGCCAGCAGCTTGGCCGGGGATGCCTACGAGCAGTACTTC

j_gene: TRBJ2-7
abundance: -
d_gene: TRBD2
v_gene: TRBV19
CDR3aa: CATGLAGVYEQYF
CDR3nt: TGTGCCACCGGACTAGCGGGAGTCTACGAGCAGTACTTC

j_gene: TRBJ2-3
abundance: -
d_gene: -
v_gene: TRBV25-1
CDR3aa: CASSEWDGTSTDTQYF
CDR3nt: TGTGCCAGCAGTGAGTGGGACGGCACGAGCACAGATACGCAGTATTTT